This T cell receptor beta chain was sequenced during a study of cytomegalovirus exposure and HLA in healthy donors. Background on the study: Genotyping of some 390 donors showed that approximately 83% belonged to the Caucasian-associated ancestry cluster.

The length of the CDR3 is 17 residues. Germline V CDR1 and CDR2: SGHTS, YDEGEE. The V segment lost 4 bases and the J segment 4 bases; nucleotides outside the gene matches: 10. PCR was performed using 60 Vbeta and 13 Jbeta primers. Data came from immunoSEQ multiplex PCR; TCRdb stores just in-frame clones and leaves some out. The table includes 85,000 to 130,000 clones, 84% detected once. About this clone itself: Its specificity is unknown.

Findings and caveats of the study: Differences between HLA loci emerged in a later analysis of TCR association rates, with DRB1 most and HLA-C fewest.

Sequencing input: PBMCs. The TCR originated in a woman aged 18-29 years in good health and CMV-seronegative. This chain joins TRBV5-8 and TRBJ2-1; 11 bases are a match to TRBD2. The CDR3 reads CASSRIAGGTQYNEQFF. CDR3 coding DNA: TGTGCCAGCAGCCGGATAGCGGGAGGGACCCAGTACAATGAGCAGTTCTTC.